The 9 T cell receptor beta chains below were found in one sample sequenced in a study of blood T cell repertoires in COVID-19. Measured with immunoSEQ multiplex PCR; TCRdb has only the in-frame clones, and not every one. The data show approximately 94,000 clones, approximately 80% seen once. The source material was peripheral blood. The origin of the receptors is a man aged 60 to 69 with acute or convalescent COVID-19.

This clone was detected a few times. The rearrangement uses TRBV6-6 and TRBJ2-5; 8 positions match TRBD2. The CDR3 covers 14 residues. Per germline, CDR1 MNHNY and CDR2 SVGAGI (reference sequence). Trimming at V came to 9 bases and at J to 1 base, leaving 7 bases not matched to a gene. Here the CDR3 DNA reads TGTGCCAGTAGTAGCGGGGCTCGCCAAGAGACCCAGTACTTC. Amino acid sequence: CASSSGARQETQYF.

The chain couples TRBV2 to TRBJ2-7; 9 bases are a match to TRBD1. Germline loops: CDR1 SNHLY, CDR2 FYNNEI. The ends lost 2 bases at V and 1 base at J; junction bases unmatched: 3. This CDR3 has 15 residues. The CDR3: CASSEQTGGSYEQYF. The CDR3 DNA reads TGTGCCAGCAGTGAACAGACAGGGGGGTCCTACGAGCAGTACTTC.

The rearrangement uses TRBV18 and TRBJ1-2; no clear D. Germline loops: CDR1 KGHSH, CDR2 LQKENI. This CDR3 contains 12 residues. Trimming shortened V by 3 bases and J by 8 bases, and 10 bases separated the two germline ends. The CDR3 DNA follows: TGTGCCAGCTCACCGTTCCTCGGGGGCTACACCTTC. The encoded protein is CASSPFLGGYTF.

The genes are TRBV7-9 and TRBJ1-6, with 7 bases that match TRBD1. The CDR3 extends over 14 amino acids. Trimming cost V 9 bases and J 3 bases; bases outside gene matches: 5. The germline CDR1 and CDR2 sequences are SEHNR and FQNEAQ (reference sequence). The CDR3 region has the DNA TGTGCCAGTGAAGGGGGCGACTATAATTCACCCCTCCACTTT. Translating it yields CASEGGDYNSPLHF.

CDR3 region: CASSPYKGPTDTQYF. In DNA form, the CDR3 reads TGTGCCAGCTCACCATATAAGGGGCCCACAGATACGCAGTATTTT. This chain uses TRBV18 with TRBJ2-3; the D gene is possibly TRBD1 (5 bases). V gave up 2 bases and J gave up 2 bases, with 11 bases separating them. The germline V gene encodes CDR1 KGHSH and CDR2 LQKENI. The CDR3 has 15 amino acids.

Worth noting for this clone: Additional DNA sequences in this sample encode the identical CDR3. V is TRBV12-3 or TRBV12-4 and J is TRBJ2-7; D is unclear. V dropped 5 bases and J dropped 4 bases, with 6 bases sitting between them. The CDR3 contains 11 residues. The CDR3 region is CASSPGYEQYF. CDR3 DNA: TGTGCCAGCAGTCCCGGGTACGAGCAGTACTTC.

This chain links TRBV3-1 (or the pseudogene TRBV3-2) with TRBJ2-3; 8 positions match TRBD2. V shed 5 bases, J shed 2 bases, and the junction held 6 bases outside the gene matches. Per the germline V gene, CDR1 is LGHDT and CDR2 is YNNKEL (reference sequence). There are 15 residues in the CDR3. CDR3 nucleotides: TGTGCCAGCAGCTCGAGCGGGGGCCACACAGATACGCAGTATTTT. This codes for CASSSSGGHTDTQYF.

This clone came up many times. The rearrangement joins TRBV25-1 to TRBJ2-7; a weak D match, TRBD1 (6 bases). Between the trimmed V and J ends, which lost 4 bases and 3 bases, there was a span of 7 bases. The CDR3 runs 12 residues. The germline gives CDR1 MGHDK, CDR2 SYGVNS. CDR3 loop: CASSGGRYEQYF. For the CDR3, the DNA is TGTGCCAGCAGTGGGGGGCGCTACGAGCAGTACTTC.

The chain links TRBV6-6 to TRBJ1-5; tentative D call: TRBD1 (5 bases). The CDR3 is made up of 15 amino acids. Trimming pared 0 bases from V and 4 bases from J, leaving 10 bases between. Germline CDR1 is MNHNY and CDR2 is SVGAGI (reference sequence). The CDR3 DNA reads as TGTGCCAGCAGTTACTCTAGCAGGGATAATCAGCCCCAGCATTTT. This codes for CASSYSSRDNQPQHF.